These 14 T cell receptor beta chains were sequenced from one sample in a study of T cell responses to AZD1222 COVID-19 vaccine. Sequencing was performed with immunoSEQ multiplex PCR; in TCRdb, only in-frame clones are kept and a portion is missing. The sample carries about 140,000 clones, 70% to 90% recorded once. The starting material was peripheral blood, obtained on day 0 of AZD1222 vaccination. The receptors were gathered from an adult in good health.

This chain connects TRBV5-4 to TRBJ1-2; D ambiguous. V lost 5 bases and J 6 bases, leaving 14 bases between the germline ends. From germline, CDR1 is SGHNT and CDR2 YYREEE (reference sequence). The CDR3 has 13 residues. CDR3 DNA: TGTGCCAGCAGGGAGCCCCCACGGGATGGCTACACCTTC. Translating it yields CASREPPRDGYTF. The full variable domain, its missing parts supplied by reference TRBV5-4 and TRBJ1-2, is ETGVTQSPTHLIKTRGQQVTLRCSSQSGHNTVSWYQQALGQGPQFIFQYYREEENGRGNFPPRFSGLQFPNYSSELNVNALELDDSALYLCASREPPRDGYTFGSGTRLTVV.

The chain carries TRBV18 and TRBJ1-1, with D tentatively TRBD1 (5 bases). The CDR3 is made up of 15 amino acids. Between the trimmed V and J ends, which lost 2 bases and 5 bases, there was a span of 15 bases. Germline V gene sequence: CDR1 KGHSH, CDR2 LQKENI. CDR3 protein: CASSPSRGARTEAFF. CDR3 DNA sequence: TGTGCCAGCTCACCATCGAGGGGCGCGAGGACTGAAGCTTTCTTT.

This chain uses TRBV7-2 with TRBJ2-7; 7 bases are a match to TRBD2. The V segment lost 4 bases and the J segment 5 bases; nucleotides outside the gene matches: 8. The CDR3 is 14 residues long. Germline V gene data show CDR1 as SGHTA and CDR2 as FQGNSA. Written as DNA, the CDR3 is TGTGCCAGCAGCTCGGCGAGCGGGAACCACGAGCAGTACTTC. This codes for CASSSASGNHEQYF.

The V call is TRBV29-1, the J call TRBJ2-5, with D possibly being TRBD1 (6 bases). Per the germline V gene, CDR1 is SQVTM and CDR2 is ANQGSEA. V lost 6 bases and J lost 4, with 9 bases in between. This CDR3 contains 11 residues. CDR3 coding DNA: TGCAGCGTGGCCAGGGGAGAGACCCAGTACTTC. This translates into CSVARGETQYF.

This clone came up once. This chain connects TRBV7-6 to TRBJ2-1, with D unresolved. The V gene's germline CDR1 is SGHVS and CDR2 FNYEAQ. The CDR3 covers 12 residues. With 5 bases removed from V and 8 bases from J, the gap between germline ends came to 10 bases. The CDR3 here is CASSLLPYEQFF. CDR3 DNA sequence: TGTGCCAGCAGCCTTCTACCCTATGAGCAGTTCTTC.

The rearrangement links TRBV9 to TRBJ2-2; unclear D gene. The CDR3 length is 15 residues. Trimming pared 4 bases from V and 8 bases from J, leaving 18 bases between. The germline V gene has CDR1 SGDLS and CDR2 YYNGEE. This CDR3 reads CASSTVLSSSGELFF. The CDR3 region has the DNA TGTGCCAGCAGCACCGTCCTTTCCAGTTCTGGGGAGCTGTTTTTT.

CDR3 bases: TGTGCCAGCAGCTTAGATCCCCACGGCTACACCTTC. Amino acids: CASSLDPHGYTF. V gene TRBV11-2 combines with J gene TRBJ1-2; D unclear. Trimming pared 0 bases from V and 8 bases from J, leaving 7 bases between. Germline CDR1 reads SGHAT; CDR2 reads FQNNGV. The CDR3 length is 12 residues.

The V gene is TRBV27, the J gene TRBJ2-5, with TRBD2 matching over 10 bases. Germline V lookup: CDR1 MNHEY, CDR2 SMNVEV (reference sequence). V lost 0 bases, J lost 11 bases, and 3 bases stayed unmatched. The CDR3 covers 13 residues. The CDR3 spells CASSLSGTSVQYF. The CDR3 region has the DNA TGTGCCAGCAGTTTATCTGGGACTAGCGTGCAGTACTTC.

This chain joins TRBV11-3 and TRBJ2-1, with 14 bases matching TRBD2. V trimming: 5 bases; J trimming: 7 bases; junction bases outside the gene matches: 4. Germline V gene sequence: CDR1 SGHNT, CDR2 YENEEA. The CDR3 sequence is 15 residues long. The CDR3 loop reads CASSPRTSGRNEQFF. DNA of the CDR3: TGTGCCAGCAGCCCCCGGACTAGCGGGAGGAATGAGCAGTTCTTC.

As DNA, the CDR3 is TGTGCCAGCAGCTTAGATTATGGAAACAACCCGCTGGGCTACACCTTC. Its translation: CASSLDYGNNPLGYTF. J is TRBJ1-2 and V is TRBV11-2; D is unresolved. Trimming removed 0 bases from V and 8 bases from J, with 19 bases in between. From germline, CDR1 is SGHAT and CDR2 FQNNGV. The CDR3 runs to 16 residues. Full variable domain (missing parts from reference TRBV11-2 and TRBJ1-2): EAGVAQSPRYKIIEKRQSVAFWCNPISGHATLYWYQQILGQGPKLLIQFQNNGVVDDSQLPKDRFSAERLKGVDSTLKIQPAKLEDSAVYLCASSLDYGNNPLGYTFGSGTRLTVV.

The chain is built from TRBV27 and TRBJ2-7, with D perhaps matching TRBD1 (5 bases). This CDR3 comprises 16 residues. The V end was cut by 7 bases, the J end by 3 bases, with 22 bases between. Germline V gene lookup returns CDR1 MNHEY and CDR2 SMNVEV (reference sequence). CDR3 in DNA: TGTGCCAGCAACCTACAACAGGAAAAGTTCCACTACGAGCAGTACTTC. Its translation is CASNLQQEKFHYEQYF.

The chain recombines TRBV7-9 with TRBJ1-1; D might be TRBD1 (5 bases). The CDR3 runs to 15 residues. Trimming removed 6 bases from V and 1 base from J, with 15 bases in between. Looked up from germline, CDR1 is SEHNR and CDR2 is FQNEAQ (reference sequence). This CDR3 is CASRPGGTANTEAFF. The DNA of the CDR3 is TGTGCCAGCAGGCCCGGCGGGACGGCGAACACTGAAGCTTTCTTT.

V is TRBV6-1 and J is TRBJ2-4; TRBD1 aligns across 8 bases. J gave up 3 bases and V 4 bases, and 14 bases lay outside the gene matches. CDR3 size: 18 residues. Germline V gene sequence: CDR1 MNHNS, CDR2 SASEGT. CDR3 coding DNA: TGTGCCAGCAGTGCAAATCCCCCAGGGGGCAGTGGCAAAAACATTCAGTACTTC. Residues: CASSANPPGGSGKNIQYF.

This clone appeared a few times. CDR3 in amino acids: CASSLADNSNYGYTF. As DNA, the CDR3 is TGCGCCAGCAGCTTGGCCGACAACTCTAACTATGGCTACACCTTC. The V and J genes are TRBV5-1 and TRBJ1-2; D unclear. There are 15 residues in the CDR3. The V and J ends lost 0 bases and 0 bases respectively, with 9 bases between them. CDR1 and CDR2 from the germline V gene are SGHRS and YFSETQ.